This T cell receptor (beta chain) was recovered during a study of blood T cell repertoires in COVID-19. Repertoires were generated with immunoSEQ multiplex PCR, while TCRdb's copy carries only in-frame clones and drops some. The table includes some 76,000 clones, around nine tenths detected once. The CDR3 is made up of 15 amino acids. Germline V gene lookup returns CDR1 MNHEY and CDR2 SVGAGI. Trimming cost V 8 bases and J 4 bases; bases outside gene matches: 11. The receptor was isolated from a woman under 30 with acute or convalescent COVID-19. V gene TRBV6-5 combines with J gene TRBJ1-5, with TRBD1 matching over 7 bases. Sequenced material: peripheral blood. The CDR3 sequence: CASRTRQGWNQPQHF. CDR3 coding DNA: TGTGCCAGCCGTACTAGACAGGGTTGGAATCAGCCCCAGCATTTT.